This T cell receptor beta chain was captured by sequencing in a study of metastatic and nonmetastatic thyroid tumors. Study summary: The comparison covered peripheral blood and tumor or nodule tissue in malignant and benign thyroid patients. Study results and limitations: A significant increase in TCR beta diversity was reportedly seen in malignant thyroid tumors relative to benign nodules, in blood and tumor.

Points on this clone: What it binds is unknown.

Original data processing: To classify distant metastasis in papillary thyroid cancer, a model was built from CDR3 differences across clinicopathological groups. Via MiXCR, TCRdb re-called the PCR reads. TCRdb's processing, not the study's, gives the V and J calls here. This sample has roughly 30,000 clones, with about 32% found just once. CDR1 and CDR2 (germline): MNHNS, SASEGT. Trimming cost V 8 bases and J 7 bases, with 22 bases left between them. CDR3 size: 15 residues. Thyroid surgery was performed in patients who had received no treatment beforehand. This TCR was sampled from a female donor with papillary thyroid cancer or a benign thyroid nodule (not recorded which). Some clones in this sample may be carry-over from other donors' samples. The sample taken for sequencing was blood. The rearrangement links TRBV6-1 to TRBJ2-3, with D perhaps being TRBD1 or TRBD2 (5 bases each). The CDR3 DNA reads TGTGCCAGCTCCTGGGCGGGCGCGACAGTGTATACGCAGTATTTT. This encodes CASSWAGATVYTQYF.